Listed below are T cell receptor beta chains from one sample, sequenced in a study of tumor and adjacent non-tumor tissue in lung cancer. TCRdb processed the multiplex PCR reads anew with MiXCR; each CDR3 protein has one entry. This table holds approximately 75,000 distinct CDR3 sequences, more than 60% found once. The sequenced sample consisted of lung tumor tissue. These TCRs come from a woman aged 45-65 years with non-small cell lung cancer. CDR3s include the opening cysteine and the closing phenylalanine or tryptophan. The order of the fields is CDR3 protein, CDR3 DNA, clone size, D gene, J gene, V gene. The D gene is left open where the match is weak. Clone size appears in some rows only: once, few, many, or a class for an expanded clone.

CDR3 protein: CASTLTTGRAQETQYF
CDR3 DNA: TGTGCCAGCACCTTAACGACAGGGAGGGCCCAAGAGACCCAGTACTTC
clone size: many
D gene: -
J gene: TRBJ2-5
V gene: TRBV13

CDR3 protein: CSTKTPWGQFF
CDR3 DNA: TGCAGTACCAAGACGCCTTGGGGGCAGTTCTTC
clone size: -
D gene: -
J gene: TRBJ2-1
V gene: TRBV20-1

CDR3 protein: CRVGDRPGGGYTF
CDR3 DNA: TGCAGAGTGGGGGACCGGCCTGGCGGGGGCTACACCTTC
clone size: -
D gene: -
J gene: TRBJ1-2
V gene: TRBV29-1

CDR3 protein: CSADRDRGLNEQYF
CDR3 DNA: TGCAGTGCGGACCGGGACAGGGGGCTCAACGAGCAGTACTTC
clone size: many
D gene: TRBD1
J gene: TRBJ2-7
V gene: TRBV20-1

CDR3 protein: CAIAGQGPNTRELFF
CDR3 DNA: TGTGCCATCGCGGGACAGGGCCCGAACACCAGGGAGCTGTTTTTT
clone size: -
D gene: TRBD1
J gene: TRBJ2-2
V gene: TRBV10-3

CDR3 protein: CDSSPHPGLVGVTSSYEQYF
CDR3 DNA: TGTGACAGCAGTCCCCATCCGGGACTAGTGGGAGTAACTTCCTCCTACGAGCAGTACTTC
clone size: once
D gene: TRBD2
J gene: TRBJ2-7
V gene: TRBV28

CDR3 protein: CSARDGFQREGIGELFF
CDR3 DNA: TGCAGTGCTAGAGATGGATTCCAGCGGGAGGGAATCGGGGAGCTGTTTTTT
clone size: -
D gene: TRBD2
J gene: TRBJ2-2
V gene: TRBV20-1

CDR3 protein: CASSFGSADNDQFF
CDR3 DNA: TGTGCCAGCAGCTTTGGTAGTGCAGACAATGACCAGTTCTTC
clone size: -
D gene: -
J gene: TRBJ2-1
V gene: TRBV11-2

CDR3 protein: CASSQDLNSNQPQHF
CDR3 DNA: TGTGCCAGCAGCCAAGACCTCAACAGTAATCAGCCCCAGCATTTT
clone size: -
D gene: -
J gene: TRBJ1-5
V gene: TRBV4-2

CDR3 protein: CVWTPRWTSGYNEQFF
CDR3 DNA: TGTGTCTGGACTCCCCGCTGGACTAGCGGTTATAATGAGCAGTTCTTC
clone size: -
D gene: TRBD2
J gene: TRBJ2-1
V gene: TRBV30

CDR3 protein: CIIGASGHREQYF
CDR3 DNA: TGCATCATTGGGGCTAGCGGGCACCGGGAGCAGTACTTC
clone size: -
D gene: TRBD2
J gene: TRBJ2-7
V gene: TRBV29-1

CDR3 protein: CSVDILSYNEQFF
CDR3 DNA: TGCAGCGTTGATATTCTCTCCTACAATGAGCAGTTCTTC
clone size: -
D gene: -
J gene: TRBJ2-1
V gene: TRBV29-1

CDR3 protein: CVNKRDRNTGELFF
CDR3 DNA: TGTGTCAACAAAAGAGACAGAAACACCGGGGAGCTGTTTTTT
clone size: -
D gene: -
J gene: TRBJ2-2
V gene: TRBV12-3/TRBV12-4

CDR3 protein: CAISLLGRGQYF
CDR3 DNA: TGCGCCATCAGCTTACTGGGTCGCGGGCAGTACTTC
clone size: -
D gene: -
J gene: TRBJ2-7
V gene: TRBV11-2

CDR3 protein: CTSIPSGLSSEQFF
CDR3 DNA: TGTACCAGCATACCAAGCGGGCTCTCTAGCGAGCAGTTCTTC
clone size: -
D gene: -
J gene: TRBJ2-1
V gene: TRBV12-3/TRBV12-4

CDR3 protein: CTSSLEGRPGDEQFF
CDR3 DNA: TGTACCAGCAGCTTAGAGGGGCGACCAGGTGATGAGCAGTTCTTC
clone size: -
D gene: -
J gene: TRBJ2-1
V gene: TRBV11-3

CDR3 protein: CAITFSGTHNSPLHF
CDR3 DNA: TGTGCCATCACCTTTTCTGGGACCCACAATTCACCCCTCCACTTT
clone size: -
D gene: -
J gene: TRBJ1-6
V gene: TRBV28

CDR3 protein: CSVELSGNSFNEQFF
CDR3 DNA: TGCAGCGTTGAGCTAAGCGGGAACTCCTTCAATGAGCAGTTCTTC
clone size: -
D gene: TRBD2
J gene: TRBJ2-1
V gene: TRBV29-1

CDR3 protein: CAAAGQGGETRYF
CDR3 DNA: TGTGCCGCCGCCGGCCAGGGAGGAGAGACCCGGTACTTC
clone size: once
D gene: -
J gene: TRBJ2-5
V gene: TRBV10-3

CDR3 protein: CASSPPRRGRAGELFF
CDR3 DNA: TGTGCCAGCAGTCCCCCCCGGAGGGGGAGAGCCGGGGAGCTGTTTTTT
clone size: many
D gene: -
J gene: TRBJ2-2
V gene: TRBV28

CDR3 protein: CASIRAGGVYGYTF
CDR3 DNA: TGTGCCAGCATCCGAGCCGGGGGTGTCTATGGTTACACCTTC
clone size: -
D gene: -
J gene: TRBJ1-2
V gene: TRBV6-1

CDR3 protein: CSDRISGSFETQYF
CDR3 DNA: TGCAGTGATAGAATTAGCGGGAGTTTTGAGACCCAGTACTTC
clone size: -
D gene: TRBD2
J gene: TRBJ2-5
V gene: TRBV20-1

CDR3 protein: CVSSQATYNEQFF
CDR3 DNA: TGTGTCAGCAGCCAAGCTACCTACAATGAACAGTTCTTC
clone size: -
D gene: -
J gene: TRBJ2-1
V gene: TRBV14

CDR3 protein: CASSFGAWAQLDTRGLFF
CDR3 DNA: TGTGCCAGCAGCTTCGGAGCGTGGGCTCAGTTGGACACCAGGGGGCTGTTTTTT
clone size: -
D gene: -
J gene: TRBJ2-2
V gene: TRBV11-1

CDR3 protein: CASNLEAGGHNEQFF
CDR3 DNA: TGTGCCAGCAACTTAGAAGCGGGAGGGCACAATGAACAGTTCTTC
clone size: -
D gene: TRBD2
J gene: TRBJ2-1
V gene: TRBV11-2

CDR3 protein: CASSLGVAGGVPVTQYF
CDR3 DNA: TGCGCCAGCAGCTTGGGGGTCGCAGGAGGCGTCCCAGTGACCCAGTACTTC
clone size: -
D gene: -
J gene: TRBJ2-5
V gene: TRBV5-1

CDR3 protein: CAWRNWGYTEAFF
CDR3 DNA: TGCGCCTGGCGTAATTGGGGGTACACTGAAGCTTTCTTT
clone size: -
D gene: -
J gene: TRBJ1-1
V gene: TRBV30

CDR3 protein: CVSGLAPYRGGDEQFF
CDR3 DNA: TGTGTCAGCGGCTTAGCCCCCTACAGGGGTGGGGATGAGCAGTTCTTC
clone size: -
D gene: TRBD1
J gene: TRBJ2-1
V gene: TRBV5-4

CDR3 protein: CSVGELTNTGELFF
CDR3 DNA: TGCAGCGTTGGGGAACTAACGAACACCGGAGAGCTGTTTTTT
clone size: once
D gene: -
J gene: TRBJ2-2
V gene: TRBV29-1

CDR3 protein: CAISDPVTGSYNEQFF
CDR3 DNA: TGTGCAATCAGTGACCCCGTGACAGGTTCCTACAATGAGCAGTTCTTC
clone size: -
D gene: -
J gene: TRBJ2-1
V gene: TRBV10-3

CDR3 protein: CASSHFPETYRTSYEQYF
CDR3 DNA: TGCGCCAGCAGCCACTTCCCCGAAACCTATAGAACTTCGTACGAGCAGTACTTC
clone size: -
D gene: -
J gene: TRBJ2-7
V gene: TRBV4-1

CDR3 protein: CASSLRAGGGCEQYF
CDR3 DNA: TGTGCCAGCAGTTTAAGAGCGGGAGGGGGCTGCGAGCAGTACTTC
clone size: -
D gene: TRBD2
J gene: TRBJ2-7
V gene: TRBV12-3/TRBV12-4

CDR3 protein: CGSSYSSPAGVPETQYF
CDR3 DNA: TGTGGCAGCAGTTACTCGAGTCCAGCGGGAGTCCCAGAGACCCAATACTTC
clone size: -
D gene: TRBD2
J gene: TRBJ2-5
V gene: TRBV6-5

CDR3 protein: CAGSEEVGAEQYF
CDR3 DNA: TGTGCCGGTAGTGAAGAAGTAGGGGCGGAGCAGTACTTC
clone size: -
D gene: -
J gene: TRBJ2-7
V gene: TRBV6-1

CDR3 protein: CASNSLAGGYNEQFF
CDR3 DNA: TGTGCCAGCAATTCTCTAGCAGGAGGGTACAATGAGCAGTTCTTC
clone size: -
D gene: -
J gene: TRBJ2-1
V gene: TRBV6-1

CDR3 protein: CASSDRTYEQYF
CDR3 DNA: TGTGCCAGCAGTGACAGGACCTACGAGCAGTACTTC
clone size: -
D gene: -
J gene: TRBJ2-7
V gene: TRBV4-2

CDR3 protein: CANRNIIGQGSYGYTF
CDR3 DNA: TGCGCCAACAGAAACATTATAGGGCAGGGGTCCTATGGCTACACTTTC
clone size: -
D gene: -
J gene: TRBJ1-2
V gene: TRBV6-5

CDR3 protein: CASSQDLASNRPQQF
CDR3 DNA: TGTGCCAGCAGCCAAGACCTCGCTAGCAATCGGCCCCAGCAATTT
clone size: -
D gene: -
J gene: TRBJ1-5
V gene: TRBV4-2

CDR3 protein: CASNQEGGGSSSKNIQYF
CDR3 DNA: TGCGCCAGCAACCAAGAAGGGGGGGGAAGTAGCTCCAAAAACATTCAGTACTTC
clone size: -
D gene: -
J gene: TRBJ2-4
V gene: TRBV4-1

CDR3 protein: CASMRGYNEQSF
CDR3 DNA: TGTGCCAGCATGCGGGGCTACAATGAGCAGTCCTTC
clone size: -
D gene: -
J gene: TRBJ2-1
V gene: TRBV12-3/TRBV12-4

CDR3 protein: CASSARLHIDTQYF
CDR3 DNA: TGTGCCAGCAGTGCAAGACTCCACATAGATACGCAGTATTTT
clone size: -
D gene: -
J gene: TRBJ2-3
V gene: TRBV11-1

CDR3 protein: CDSSLPARSSYNEQFF
CDR3 DNA: TGTGACAGCAGCCTGCCCGCCAGAAGCTCCTACAATGAGCAGTTCTTC
clone size: -
D gene: -
J gene: TRBJ2-1
V gene: TRBV6-2/TRBV6-3

CDR3 protein: CVSPGRDRGTEDFF
CDR3 DNA: TGTGTCAGCCCGGGGCGGGACAGGGGCACTGAAGATTTCTTT
clone size: -
D gene: TRBD1
J gene: TRBJ1-1
V gene: TRBV6-1

CDR3 protein: CSATFQGRTYEQYF
CDR3 DNA: TGCAGTGCTACGTTCCAGGGGAGGACCTACGAGCAGTACTTC
clone size: -
D gene: -
J gene: TRBJ2-7
V gene: TRBV20-1

CDR3 protein: CASSHDDTFGDAFF
CDR3 DNA: TGTGCCAGCAGCCATGACGACACTTTTGGGGATGCTTTCTTT
clone size: -
D gene: -
J gene: TRBJ1-1
V gene: TRBV4-2

CDR3 protein: CTSTSPGAPGDSPLHF
CDR3 DNA: TGTACCAGCACTTCACCCGGGGCGCCGGGCGACTCACCCCTCCACTTT
clone size: -
D gene: -
J gene: TRBJ1-6
V gene: TRBV6-6

CDR3 protein: CASSASAGGNEKLFF
CDR3 DNA: TGTGCCAGCAGCGCGTCGGCAGGGGGTAATGAAAAACTGTTTTTT
clone size: many
D gene: TRBD1
J gene: TRBJ1-4
V gene: TRBV7-9

CDR3 protein: CASSLGAGGELFF
CDR3 DNA: TGTGCCAGCAGTTTGGGGGCCGGCGGGGAGCTGTTTTTT
clone size: medium-sized
D gene: -
J gene: TRBJ2-2
V gene: TRBV12-3/TRBV12-4

CDR3 protein: CGSSLETGGRGYGHTF
CDR3 DNA: TGTGGCAGCAGCTTAGAAACAGGTGGCCGAGGATATGGCCACACCTTC
clone size: -
D gene: -
J gene: TRBJ1-2
V gene: TRBV11-2

CDR3 protein: CASSLGGTWNQETQYF
CDR3 DNA: TGCGCCAGCAGCTTGGGAGGGACTTGGAACCAAGAGACCCAGTACTTC
clone size: many
D gene: -
J gene: TRBJ2-5
V gene: TRBV5-1